The TCR beta chain described here comes from a study of technical replicates of blood from a few donors (dated by TCRdb to 2016 to 2017). Library preparation was by the immunoSEQ multiplex PCR assay. TCRdb obtained this table from immuneACCESS and retained in-frame rearrangements with V and J assigned. These tables miss some clones; where compared with another copy, unresolved V genes account for less than half of the shortfall, and the remainder is unexplained. In all, the sample holds 50,000 to 70,000 clones, and 90% to 95% of those were seen once. 3% to 4% of the sample belongs to the ten largest clones. About this clone itself: Its antigen is not yet known. Base-call qualities are not available, and no considerably larger clone is one nucleotide away.

The TCR comes from a human donor in good health. Some clones in this sample may be carry-over from other donors' samples. Material for sequencing was PBMCs.

The CDR3 region has the sequence CASSAGRWLAGRQETQYF. The sequenced DNA: TGTGCCAGCAGTGCGGGACGGTGGCTAGCGGGACGCCAAGAGACCCAGTACTTC. Here the chain combines TRBV6-4 and TRBJ2-5, with TRBD2 identical over 9 junction bases. The CDR1 and CDR2 encoded by the germline V gene are MRHNA and SNTAGT. The junction shows trimming of 4 bases on V and 1 base on J, and the gene matches do not reach 13 bases of it. The CDR3, from cysteine to phenylalanine, totals 18 residues. Left in the record is the CDR3 DNA by itself, 54 bases read in frame from the first base.